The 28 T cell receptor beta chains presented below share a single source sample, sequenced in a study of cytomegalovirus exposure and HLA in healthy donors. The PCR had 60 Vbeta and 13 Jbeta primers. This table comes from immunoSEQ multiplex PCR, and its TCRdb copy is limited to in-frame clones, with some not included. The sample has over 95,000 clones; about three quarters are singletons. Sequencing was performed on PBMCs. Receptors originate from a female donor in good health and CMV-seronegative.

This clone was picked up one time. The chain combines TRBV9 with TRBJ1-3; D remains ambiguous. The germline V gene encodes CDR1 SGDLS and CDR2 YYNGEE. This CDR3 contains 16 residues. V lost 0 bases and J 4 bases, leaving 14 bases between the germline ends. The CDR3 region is CASSVGSLISGNTIYF. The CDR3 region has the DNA TGTGCCAGCAGCGTAGGCAGTCTGATCTCCGGAAACACCATATATTTT.

CDR3 nucleotides: TGTGCCAGCAGCTTTGACAGGGGAGACACTGAAGCTTTCTTT. It yields the protein CASSFDRGDTEAFF. V usage is TRBV7-2 and J usage is TRBJ1-1; 8 bases match TRBD1. With 3 bases clipped from V and 3 bases from J, the junction kept 3 bases outside the gene matches. From germline, CDR1 is SGHTA and CDR2 FQGNSA. The CDR3 loop spans 14 amino acids.

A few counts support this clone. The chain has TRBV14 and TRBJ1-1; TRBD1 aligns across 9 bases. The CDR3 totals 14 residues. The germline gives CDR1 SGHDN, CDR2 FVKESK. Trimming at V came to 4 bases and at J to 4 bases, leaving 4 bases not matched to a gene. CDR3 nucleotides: TGTGCCAGCAGCCGGGGACAGGGTTCCACTGAAGCTTTCTTT. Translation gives CASSRGQGSTEAFF.

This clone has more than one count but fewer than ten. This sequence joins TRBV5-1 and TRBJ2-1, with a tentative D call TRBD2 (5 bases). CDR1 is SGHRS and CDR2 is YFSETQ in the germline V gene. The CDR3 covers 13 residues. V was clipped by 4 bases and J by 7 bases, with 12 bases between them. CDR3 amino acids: CASSPDGGNEQFF. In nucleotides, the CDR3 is TGCGCCAGCAGCCCCGACGGCGGGAATGAGCAGTTCTTC.

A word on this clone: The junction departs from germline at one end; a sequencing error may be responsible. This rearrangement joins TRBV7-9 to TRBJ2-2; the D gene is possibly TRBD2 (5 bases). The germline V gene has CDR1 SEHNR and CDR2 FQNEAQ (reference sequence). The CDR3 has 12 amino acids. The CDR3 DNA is TGTTCCAGCAGCTTAGGAGGCGGGGAGCTGTTTTTT. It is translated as CSSSLGGGELFF.

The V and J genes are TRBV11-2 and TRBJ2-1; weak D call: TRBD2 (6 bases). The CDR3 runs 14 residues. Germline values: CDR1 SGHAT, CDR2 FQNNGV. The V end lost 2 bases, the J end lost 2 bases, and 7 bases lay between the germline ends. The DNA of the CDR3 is TGTGCCAGCAGCTTATCGGGGGCCTACAATGAGCAGTTCTTC. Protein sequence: CASSLSGAYNEQFF. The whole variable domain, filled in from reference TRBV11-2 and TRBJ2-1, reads EAGVAQSPRYKIIEKRQSVAFWCNPISGHATLYWYQQILGQGPKLLIQFQNNGVVDDSQLPKDRFSAERLKGVDSTLKIQPAKLEDSAVYLCASSLSGAYNEQFFGPGTRLTVL.

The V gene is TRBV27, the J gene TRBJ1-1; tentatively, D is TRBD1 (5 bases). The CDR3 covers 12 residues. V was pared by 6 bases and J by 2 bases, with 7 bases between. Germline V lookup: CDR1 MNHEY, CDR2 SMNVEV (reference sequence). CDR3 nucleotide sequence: TGTGCCAGCAGAAGGGGTAACACTGAAGCTTTCTTT. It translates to CASRRGNTEAFF.

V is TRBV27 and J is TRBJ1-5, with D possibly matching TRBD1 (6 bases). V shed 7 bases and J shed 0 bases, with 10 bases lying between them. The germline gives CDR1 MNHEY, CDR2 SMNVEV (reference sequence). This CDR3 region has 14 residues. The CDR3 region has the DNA TGTGCCAGCAACCAGGGGTATAGCAATCAGCCCCAGCATTTT. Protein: CASNQGYSNQPQHF.

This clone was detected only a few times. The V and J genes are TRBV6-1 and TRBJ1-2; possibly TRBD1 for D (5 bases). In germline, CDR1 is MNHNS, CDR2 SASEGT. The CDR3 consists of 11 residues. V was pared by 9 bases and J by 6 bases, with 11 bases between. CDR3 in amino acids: CASWGGNGYTF. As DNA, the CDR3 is TGTGCCAGTTGGGGGGGGAATGGCTACACCTTC.

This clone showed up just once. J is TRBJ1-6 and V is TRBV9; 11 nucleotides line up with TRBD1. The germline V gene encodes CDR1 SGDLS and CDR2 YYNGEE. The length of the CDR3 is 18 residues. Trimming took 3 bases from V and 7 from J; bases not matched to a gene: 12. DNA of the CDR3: TGTGCCAGCAGCGCCGAATCCGGGACAGGGGGTGGAAATTCACCCCTCCACTTT. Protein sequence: CASSAESGTGGGNSPLHF.

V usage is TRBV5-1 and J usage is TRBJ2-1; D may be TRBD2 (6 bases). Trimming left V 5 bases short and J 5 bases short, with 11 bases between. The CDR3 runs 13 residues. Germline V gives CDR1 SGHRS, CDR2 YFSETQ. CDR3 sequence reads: CASRGGDHNEQFF. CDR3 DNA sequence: TGCGCCAGCAGGGGCGGGGACCACAATGAGCAGTTCTTC. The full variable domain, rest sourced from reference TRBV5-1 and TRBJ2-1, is KAGVTQTPRYLIKTRGQQVTLSCSPISGHRSVSWYQQTPGQGLQFLFEYFSETQRNKGNFPGRFSGRQFSNSRSEMNVSTLELGDSALYLCASRGGDHNEQFFGPGTRLTVL.

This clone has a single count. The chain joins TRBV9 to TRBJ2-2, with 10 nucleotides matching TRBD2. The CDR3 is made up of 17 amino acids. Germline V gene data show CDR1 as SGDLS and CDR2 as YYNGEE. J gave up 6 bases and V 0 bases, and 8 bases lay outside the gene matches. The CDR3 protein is CASSVGAGGPASGELFF. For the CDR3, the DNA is TGTGCCAGCAGCGTAGGAGCGGGGGGGCCGGCTTCCGGGGAGCTGTTTTTT. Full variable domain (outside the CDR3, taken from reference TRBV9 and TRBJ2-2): DSGVTQTPKHLITATGQRVTLRCSPRSGDLSVYWYQQSLDQGLQFLIQYYNGEERAKGNILERFSAQQFPDLHSELNLSSLELGDSALYFCASSVGAGGPASGELFFGEGSRLTVL.

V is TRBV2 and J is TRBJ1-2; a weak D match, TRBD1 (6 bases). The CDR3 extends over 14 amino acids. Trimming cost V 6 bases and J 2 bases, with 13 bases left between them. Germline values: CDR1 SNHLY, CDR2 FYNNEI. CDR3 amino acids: CASRVQGLNYGYTF. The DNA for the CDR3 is TGTGCCAGCAGGGTACAGGGCTTGAACTATGGCTACACCTTC.

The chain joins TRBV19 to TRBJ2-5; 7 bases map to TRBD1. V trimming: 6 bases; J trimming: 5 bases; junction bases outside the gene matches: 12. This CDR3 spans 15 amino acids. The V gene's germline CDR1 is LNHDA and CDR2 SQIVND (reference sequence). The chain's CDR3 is CASSQLTGWGETQYF. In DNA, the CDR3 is TGTGCCAGTAGCCAACTGACAGGGTGGGGGGAGACCCAGTACTTC.

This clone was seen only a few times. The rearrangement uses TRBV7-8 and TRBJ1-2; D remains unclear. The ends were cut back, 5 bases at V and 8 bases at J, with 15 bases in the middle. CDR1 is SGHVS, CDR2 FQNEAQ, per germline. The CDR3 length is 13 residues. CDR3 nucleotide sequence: TGTGCCAGCAGCCCGCGGGCAGGATGGGGCTACACCTTC. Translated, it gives CASSPRAGWGYTF.

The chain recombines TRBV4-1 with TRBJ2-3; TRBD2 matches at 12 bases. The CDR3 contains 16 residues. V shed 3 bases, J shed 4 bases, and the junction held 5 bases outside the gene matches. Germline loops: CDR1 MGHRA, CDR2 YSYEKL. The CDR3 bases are TGCGCCAGCAGCCAGAGGGCTAGCGGGGGGGCAGATACGCAGTATTTT. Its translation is CASSQRASGGADTQYF.

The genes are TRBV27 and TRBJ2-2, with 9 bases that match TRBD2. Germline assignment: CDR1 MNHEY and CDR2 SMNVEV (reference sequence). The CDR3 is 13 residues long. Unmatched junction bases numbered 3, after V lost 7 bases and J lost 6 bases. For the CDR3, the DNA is TGTGCCAGCATAGGCGGGGGGGCCGGGGAGCTGTTTTTT. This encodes CASIGGGAGELFF.

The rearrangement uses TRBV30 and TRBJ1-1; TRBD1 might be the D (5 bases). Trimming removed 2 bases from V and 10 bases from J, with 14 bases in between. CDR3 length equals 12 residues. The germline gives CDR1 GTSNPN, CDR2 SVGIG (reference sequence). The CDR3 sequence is CAWSRSGLGAFF. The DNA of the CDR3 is TGTGCCTGGAGTCGATCGGGACTGGGAGCTTTCTTT.

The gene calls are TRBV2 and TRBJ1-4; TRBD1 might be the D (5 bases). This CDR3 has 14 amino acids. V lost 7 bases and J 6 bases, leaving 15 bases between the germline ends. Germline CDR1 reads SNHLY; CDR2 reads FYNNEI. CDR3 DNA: TGTGCCAGCAATCCGGGGGGGGTGGATGAAAAACTGTTTTTT. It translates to CASNPGGVDEKLFF.

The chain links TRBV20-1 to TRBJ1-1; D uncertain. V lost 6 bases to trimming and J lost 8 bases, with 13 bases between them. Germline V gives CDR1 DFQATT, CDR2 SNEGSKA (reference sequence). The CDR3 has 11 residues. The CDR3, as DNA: TGCAGTGCCCCGCGGAATTTCGAAGCTTTCTTT. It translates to CSAPRNFEAFF.

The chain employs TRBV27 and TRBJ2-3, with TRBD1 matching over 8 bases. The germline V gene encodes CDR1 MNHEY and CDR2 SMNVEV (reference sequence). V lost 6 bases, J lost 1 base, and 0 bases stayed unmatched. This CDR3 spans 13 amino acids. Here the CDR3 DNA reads TGTGCCAGCAGGGGACAGGGCACAGATACGCAGTATTTT. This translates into CASRGQGTDTQYF.

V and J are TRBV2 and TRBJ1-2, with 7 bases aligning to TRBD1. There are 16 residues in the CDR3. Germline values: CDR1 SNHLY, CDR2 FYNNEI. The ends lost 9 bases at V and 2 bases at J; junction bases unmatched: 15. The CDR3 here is CARAAGGTAKNYGYTF. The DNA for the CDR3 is TGTGCCAGAGCTGCAGGAGGGACAGCCAAAAACTATGGCTACACCTTC.

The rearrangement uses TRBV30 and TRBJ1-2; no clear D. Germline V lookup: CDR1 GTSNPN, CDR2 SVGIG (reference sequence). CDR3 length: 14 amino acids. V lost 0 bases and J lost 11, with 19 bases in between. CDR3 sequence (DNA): TGTGCCTGGAGTGTCTCTGTGCTCGTCGGGGATTACACCTTC. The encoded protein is CAWSVSVLVGDYTF.

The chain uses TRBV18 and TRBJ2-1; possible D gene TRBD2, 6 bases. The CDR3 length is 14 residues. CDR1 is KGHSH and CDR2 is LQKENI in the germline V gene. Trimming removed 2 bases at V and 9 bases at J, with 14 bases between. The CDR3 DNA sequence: TGTGCCAGCTCACCAGATAGCGGAGGTCGTGAGCAGTTCTTC. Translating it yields CASSPDSGGREQFF.

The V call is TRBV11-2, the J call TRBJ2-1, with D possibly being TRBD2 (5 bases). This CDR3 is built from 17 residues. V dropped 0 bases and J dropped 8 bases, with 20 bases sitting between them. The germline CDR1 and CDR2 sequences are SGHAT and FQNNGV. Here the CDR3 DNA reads TGTGCCAGCAGCTTAGAGGTCTTGGGAGTCCGGATGGATGAGCAGTTCTTC. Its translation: CASSLEVLGVRMDEQFF. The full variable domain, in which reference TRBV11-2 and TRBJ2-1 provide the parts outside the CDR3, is EAGVAQSPRYKIIEKRQSVAFWCNPISGHATLYWYQQILGQGPKLLIQFQNNGVVDDSQLPKDRFSAERLKGVDSTLKIQPAKLEDSAVYLCASSLEVLGVRMDEQFFGPGTRLTVL.

In DNA, the CDR3 is TGTGCCAGCAGCTTAGGCGCAGGGGAAGGGGCTAACTATGGCTACACCTTC. Protein sequence: CASSLGAGEGANYGYTF. This chain uses TRBV7-9 with TRBJ1-2; D might be TRBD1 (6 bases). The CDR3 sequence is 17 residues long. Trimming cost V 1 base and J 0 bases, with 15 bases left between them. Germline CDR1 is SEHNR and CDR2 is FQNEAQ (reference sequence).

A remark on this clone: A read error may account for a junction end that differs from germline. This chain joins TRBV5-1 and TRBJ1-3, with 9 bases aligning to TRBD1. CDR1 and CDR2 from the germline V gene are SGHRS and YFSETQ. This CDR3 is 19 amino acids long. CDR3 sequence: CASSDQDRGRFSSGNTTYF. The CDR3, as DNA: TGCGCCAGCAGCGATCAGGACAGGGGCCGTTTTAGCTCTGGAAACACCACATATTTT.

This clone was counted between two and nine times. The CDR3 sequence: CAISESTAMNTEAFF. For the CDR3, the DNA is TGTGCCATCAGTGAGTCGACAGCCATGAACACTGAAGCTTTCTTT. The rearrangement joins TRBV10-3 to TRBJ1-1; possibly TRBD1 for D (5 bases). Germline values: CDR1 ENHRY, CDR2 SYGVKD. V shed 0 bases and J shed 0 bases, with 8 bases lying between them. The CDR3 contains 15 residues.